These 25 T cell receptor beta chains originate from one sample sequenced in a study of T cell responses to AZD1222 COVID-19 vaccine (dated by TCRdb to about 2021). The meaning of the sample's time point label: baseline before first vaccination. Library preparation was by the immunoSEQ multiplex PCR assay. In its TCRdb copy, this immuneACCESS table keeps in-frame sequences only and misses some clones. Where compared with another copy, unresolved V genes explain less than half of these, and the others have no known cause. The sample profile shows approximately 160,000 clones; around 93% of them were found once. The ten largest clonotypes hold about 4.5% of the sample. The specimen comprised peripheral blood, sampled on day 0 of AZD1222 vaccination. The receptors originated from an adult in good health.

The CDR3 nucleotides are TGTGCCAGCAGCTCCGGATCTGAAACAGGACTCGTCTATGGCTACACCTTC. Translating it yields CASSSGSETGLVYGYTF. The rearrangement joins TRBV7-9 to TRBJ1-2, with TRBD1 as a possible D gene (5 bases). The V gene's germline CDR1 is SEHNR and CDR2 FQNEAQ (reference sequence). Deletions cut 4 bases from V and 4 bases from J, with 22 bases between. There are 17 residues in the CDR3.

The chain couples TRBV4-2 to TRBJ2-7, with TRBD1 identical over 7 bases. V lost 3 bases, J lost 2 bases, and 7 bases stayed unmatched. Germline CDR1 is LGHNA and CDR2 is YNFKEQ. The CDR3 totals 15 residues. The chain's CDR3 is CASSQGTASPYEQYF. In DNA, the CDR3 is TGTGCCAGCAGCCAGGGGACAGCTTCCCCCTACGAGCAGTACTTC.

V is TRBV5-1 and J is TRBJ2-2; D may be TRBD1 (6 bases). Trimming removed 2 bases from V and 6 bases from J, with 14 bases in between. This CDR3 contains 15 residues. Germline V gives CDR1 SGHRS, CDR2 YFSETQ. CDR3 coding DNA: TGCGCCAGCAGCTTCGGACAGTTTTGGGCCGGGGAGCTGTTTTTT. Translated: CASSFGQFWAGELFF. Complete variable domain (other parts from reference TRBV5-1 and TRBJ2-2): KAGVTQTPRYLIKTRGQQVTLSCSPISGHRSVSWYQQTPGQGLQFLFEYFSETQRNKGNFPGRFSGRQFSNSRSEMNVSTLELGDSALYLCASSFGQFWAGELFFGEGSRLTVL.

The V and J genes are TRBV14 and TRBJ2-7; 13 bases are a match to TRBD2. With 4 bases clipped from V and 3 bases from J, the junction kept 3 bases outside the gene matches. The CDR3 is 15 amino acids. Per the germline V gene, CDR1 is SGHDN and CDR2 is FVKESK. The DNA for the CDR3 is TGTGCCAGCAGCCGGGGACTAGCGGGGAACTACGAGCAGTACTTC. Protein product: CASSRGLAGNYEQYF.

This clone was seen only once. The chain is built from TRBV9 and TRBJ2-3; possible D gene TRBD2, 6 bases. The CDR3 length is 16 residues. V was trimmed by 4 bases and J by 3 bases, leaving 18 bases between them. Germline V lookup: CDR1 SGDLS, CDR2 YYNGEE. DNA for the CDR3: TGTGCCAGCAGCAGACTACGGGACTTCATAACAGATACGCAGTATTTT. Protein product: CASSRLRDFITDTQYF.

The rearrangement uses TRBV6-2 or TRBV6-3 and TRBJ1-1, with D perhaps TRBD1 (5 bases). CDR3 length: 14 residues. CDR1 and CDR2 (germline): MNHEY, SVGEGT. V was shortened by 2 bases and J by 1 base, with 8 bases between the two germline ends. The CDR3 spells CASSYPTGNTEAFF. The CDR3 coding sequence is TGTGCCAGCAGTTACCCAACAGGGAACACTGAAGCTTTCTTT.

This sequence joins TRBV10-3 and TRBJ2-2; TRBD1 agrees at 9 bases. V dropped 10 bases and J dropped 1; count of bases not matched to a gene: 4. CDR1 is ENHRY and CDR2 is SYGVKD in the germline V gene. This CDR3 is 14 amino acids long. CDR3 amino acids: CASTGGGNTGELFF. The CDR3 DNA sequence: TGTGCCAGCACAGGGGGCGGGAACACCGGGGAGCTGTTTTTT.

The rearrangement links TRBV30 to TRBJ1-1, with D unclear. CDR1 and CDR2 from the germline V gene are GTSNPN and SVGIG (reference sequence). The V end lost 0 bases, the J end lost 4 bases, and 9 bases lay between the germline ends. The CDR3 covers 13 residues. CDR3 nucleotide sequence: TGTGCCTGGAGTGTACGGCGGATCACTGAAGCTTTCTTT. Translation: CAWSVRRITEAFF.

The rearrangement joins TRBV21-1 to TRBJ2-1; the table's D call of TRBD2 was not tested on the DNA. TRBV21-1 is designated a pseudogene. The CDR3 consists of 17 residues. Here the CDR3 reads CASSKSTLRQLGNEQFF. CDR3 DNA: TGTGCCAGCAGCAAATCTACATTGAGGCAACTGGGCAATGAGCAGTTCTTC.

This clone was picked up one time. This sequence joins TRBV2 and TRBJ1-3, with D possibly being TRBD1 (6 bases). In germline, CDR1 is SNHLY, CDR2 FYNNEI. V lost 8 bases, J lost 5 bases, and 16 bases lay in between. The CDR3 has 14 amino acids. CDR3 DNA sequence: TGTGCCAGCCGCTTTACAGGGTACAGAAACACCATATATTTT. Protein: CASRFTGYRNTIYF.

The chain employs TRBV4-3 and TRBJ1-6; D gene ambiguous. V gave up 0 bases and J gave up 0 bases, with 3 bases separating them. Germline CDR1 and CDR2: LGHNA and YSLEER. The CDR3 totals 15 residues. The CDR3 spells CASSQDVSYNSPLHF. CDR3 DNA: TGCGCCAGCAGCCAAGATGTCTCCTATAATTCACCCCTCCACTTT.

The chain couples TRBV9 to TRBJ1-3; no definite D call. Germline CDR1 and CDR2: SGDLS and YYNGEE. V gave up 0 bases and J gave up 0 bases, with 10 bases separating them. The CDR3 is 16 amino acids. The CDR3 is CASSVAMAASGNTIYF. In DNA form, the CDR3 reads TGTGCCAGCAGCGTAGCTATGGCGGCCTCTGGAAACACCATATATTTT.

The J gene is TRBJ2-1, the V gene TRBV28; no clear D gene. The CDR3 covers 16 residues. The germline V and J ends were trimmed by 5 bases and 6 bases, with 20 bases remaining between them. Germline V gene lookup returns CDR1 MDHEN and CDR2 SYDVKM. The CDR3 protein is CASSGAAAGVANEQFF. The CDR3 nucleotides read TGTGCCAGCAGTGGCGCGGCGGCAGGAGTAGCCAATGAGCAGTTCTTC. Variable domain in full (rest from reference TRBV28 and TRBJ2-1): DVKVTQSSRYLVKRTGEKVFLECVQDMDHENMFWYRQDPGLGLRLIYFSYDVKMKEKGDIPEGYSVSREKKERFSLILESASTNQTSMYLCASSGAAAGVANEQFFGPGTRLTVL.

This clone was seen just once. The V call is TRBV28, the J call TRBJ1-1, with a weak D call TRBD1 (6 bases). There are 15 residues in the CDR3. Germline loops: CDR1 MDHEN, CDR2 SYDVKM. Trimming pared 1 base from V and 4 bases from J, leaving 13 bases between. The CDR3 region is CASSLSPGVSTEAFF. CDR3 DNA: TGTGCCAGCAGTTTATCGCCAGGGGTGAGCACTGAAGCTTTCTTT.

The chain links TRBV19 to TRBJ1-5; D is perhaps TRBD1 (6 bases). This CDR3 region has 14 residues. CDR1 LNHDA and CDR2 SQIVND come from the germline V gene (reference sequence). Trimming left V 5 bases short and J 3 bases short, with 11 bases between. DNA for the CDR3: TGTGCCAGTAGTCCGCAGGGGAACAATCAGCCCCAGCATTTT. Translating it yields CASSPQGNNQPQHF.

The CDR3 protein is CASSDSASAYGYTF. The DNA for the CDR3 is TGTGCCAGCAGTGACTCGGCAAGCGCCTATGGCTACACCTTC. V is TRBV6-4 and J is TRBJ1-2; D is uncertain. Germline V lookup: CDR1 MRHNA, CDR2 SNTAGT. The CDR3 totals 14 residues. Trimming shortened V by 0 bases and J by 4 bases, and 9 bases separated the two germline ends.

V and J are TRBV2 and TRBJ1-3; tentative D call: TRBD1 (5 bases). CDR1 SNHLY and CDR2 FYNNEI come from the germline V gene. Between the trimmed V and J ends, which lost 4 bases and 0 bases, there was a span of 19 bases. The CDR3 covers 18 residues. The CDR3 DNA follows: TGTGCCAGCAGTGCCGGGACGGCAATAGGAGGCTCTGGAAACACCATATATTTT. This translates into CASSAGTAIGGSGNTIYF. The complete variable domain, with remaining parts taken from reference TRBV2 and TRBJ1-3, reads EPEVTQTPSHQVTQMGQEVILRCVPISNHLYFYWYRQILGQKVEFLVSFYNNEISEKSEIFDDQFSVERPDGSNFTLKIRSTKLEDSAMYFCASSAGTAIGGSGNTIYFGEGSWLTVV.

A note on this clone: This CDR3 is also generated by other DNA sequences in the sample. The chain couples TRBV19 to TRBJ2-3; D not certain. Germline V lookup: CDR1 LNHDA, CDR2 SQIVND (reference sequence). Trimming stripped 5 bases from V and 1 base from J, with 4 bases between. The length of the CDR3 is 12 residues. The CDR3 loop is CASSAGTDTQYF. The DNA of the CDR3 is TGTGCCAGTAGTGCAGGCACAGATACGCAGTATTTT. The full variable domain, with the rest looked up from reference TRBV19 and TRBJ2-3, is DGGITQSPKYLFRKEGQNVTLSCEQNLNHDAMYWYRQDPGQGLRLIYYSQIVNDFQKGDIAEGYSVSREKKESFPLTVTSAQKNPTAFYLCASSAGTDTQYFGPGTRLTVL.

The V and J genes are TRBV7-9 and TRBJ1-5, with 10 positions matching TRBD1. V dropped 5 bases and J dropped 4; count of bases not matched to a gene: 11. The CDR3 length is 17 residues. CDR1 and CDR2 from the germline V gene are SEHNR and FQNEAQ (reference sequence). Here the CDR3 reads CASSQWTGGLVNQPQHF. CDR3 DNA: TGTGCCAGCAGCCAGTGGACAGGGGGGTTAGTAAATCAGCCCCAGCATTTT.

The V call is TRBV30, the J call TRBJ2-1; the match to TRBD2 covers 11 bases. Trimming took 2 bases from V and 7 from J; bases not matched to a gene: 7. CDR1 and CDR2 from the germline V gene are GTSNPN and SVGIG (reference sequence). The CDR3 contains 15 residues. CDR3 protein: CAWSITSGRGNEQFF. The CDR3 DNA reads TGTGCCTGGAGTATCACTAGCGGGAGAGGGAATGAGCAGTTCTTC.

The chain joins TRBV4-2 to TRBJ1-5; D not resolved. Per germline, CDR1 LGHNA and CDR2 YNFKEQ. Trimming removed 1 base at V and 6 bases at J, with 10 bases between. The CDR3 totals 14 residues. CDR3: CASSQVSGGQPQHF. The DNA of the CDR3 is TGTGCCAGCAGCCAAGTATCCGGCGGTCAGCCCCAGCATTTT.

V and J are TRBV20-1 and TRBJ2-3; D call uncertain. CDR1 is DFQATT and CDR2 is SNEGSKA in the germline V gene (reference sequence). The CDR3 length is 11 residues. Deletions cut 5 bases from V and 2 bases from J, with 5 bases between. The CDR3 DNA reads as TGCAGTGCTTTCCTCACAGATACGCAGTATTTT. This codes for CSAFLTDTQYF.

The J gene is TRBJ2-5, the V gene TRBV11-2, with a tentative D call TRBD1 (6 bases). CDR1 and CDR2 from the germline V gene are SGHAT and FQNNGV. V was clipped by 5 bases and J by 2 bases, with 12 bases between them. The CDR3 loop spans 14 amino acids. The CDR3 DNA reads as TGTGCCAGCAGCCATCCGAGGGGGCAAGAGACCCAGTACTTC. This encodes CASSHPRGQETQYF.

The chain uses TRBV27 and TRBJ1-1; TRBD1 might be the D (5 bases). CDR1 is MNHEY and CDR2 is SMNVEV in the germline V gene (reference sequence). The CDR3 totals 15 residues. V was pared by 5 bases and J by 4 bases, with 17 bases between. As DNA, the CDR3 is TGTGCCAGCAGTCCCTTTGACAGCCGCGGCACTGAAGCTTTCTTT. Encoded protein: CASSPFDSRGTEAFF.

The rearrangement links TRBV6-5 to TRBJ2-1; 7 bases fit TRBD1. Germline CDR1 MNHEY, CDR2 SVGAGI. V gave up 5 bases and J gave up 5 bases; unmatched junction bases: 3. The CDR3 covers 13 residues. CDR3 protein: CASSTGANNEQFF. The DNA of the CDR3 is TGTGCCAGCAGTACAGGGGCTAACAATGAGCAGTTCTTC.